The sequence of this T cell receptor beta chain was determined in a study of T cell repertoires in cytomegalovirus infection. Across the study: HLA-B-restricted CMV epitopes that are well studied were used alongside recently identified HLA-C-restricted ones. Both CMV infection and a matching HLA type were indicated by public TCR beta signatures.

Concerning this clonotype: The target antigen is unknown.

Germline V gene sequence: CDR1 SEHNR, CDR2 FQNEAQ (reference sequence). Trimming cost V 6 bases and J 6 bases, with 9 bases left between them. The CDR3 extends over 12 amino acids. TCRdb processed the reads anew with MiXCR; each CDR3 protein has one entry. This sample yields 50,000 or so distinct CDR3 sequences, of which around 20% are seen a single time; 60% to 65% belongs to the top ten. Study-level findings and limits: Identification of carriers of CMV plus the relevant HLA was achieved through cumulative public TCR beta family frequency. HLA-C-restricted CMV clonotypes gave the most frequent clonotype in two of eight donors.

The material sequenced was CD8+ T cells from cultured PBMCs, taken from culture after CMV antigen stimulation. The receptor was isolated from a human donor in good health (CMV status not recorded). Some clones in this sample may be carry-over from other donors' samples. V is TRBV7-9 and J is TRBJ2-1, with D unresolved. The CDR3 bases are TGTGCCAGCAGTTTAAGTAGCAATGAGCAGTTCTTC. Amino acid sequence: CASSLSSNEQFF.